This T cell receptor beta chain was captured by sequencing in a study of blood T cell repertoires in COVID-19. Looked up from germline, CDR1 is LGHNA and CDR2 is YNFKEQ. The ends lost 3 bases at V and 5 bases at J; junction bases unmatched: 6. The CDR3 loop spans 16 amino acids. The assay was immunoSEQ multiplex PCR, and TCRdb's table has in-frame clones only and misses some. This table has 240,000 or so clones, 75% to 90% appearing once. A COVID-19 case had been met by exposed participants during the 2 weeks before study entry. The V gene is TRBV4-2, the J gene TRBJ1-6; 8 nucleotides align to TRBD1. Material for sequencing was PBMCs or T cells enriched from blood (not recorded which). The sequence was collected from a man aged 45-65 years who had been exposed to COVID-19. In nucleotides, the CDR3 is TGTGCCAGCAGCCACTTTGGACAGGGAGATAATTCACCCCTCCACTTT. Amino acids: CASSHFGQGDNSPLHF.